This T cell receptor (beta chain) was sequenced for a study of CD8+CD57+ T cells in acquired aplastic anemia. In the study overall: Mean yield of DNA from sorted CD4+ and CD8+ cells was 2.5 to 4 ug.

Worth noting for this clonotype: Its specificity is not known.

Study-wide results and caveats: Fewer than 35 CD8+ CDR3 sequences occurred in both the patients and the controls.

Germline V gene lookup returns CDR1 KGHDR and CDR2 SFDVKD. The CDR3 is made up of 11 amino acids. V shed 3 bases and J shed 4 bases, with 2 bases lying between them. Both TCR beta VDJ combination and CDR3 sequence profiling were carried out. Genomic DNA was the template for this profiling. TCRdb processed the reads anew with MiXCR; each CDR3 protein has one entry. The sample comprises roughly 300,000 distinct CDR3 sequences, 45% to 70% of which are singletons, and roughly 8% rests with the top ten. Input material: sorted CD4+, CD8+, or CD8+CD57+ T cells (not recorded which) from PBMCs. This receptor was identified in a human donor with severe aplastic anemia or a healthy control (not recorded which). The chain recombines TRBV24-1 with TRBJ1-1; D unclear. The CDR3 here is CATSDGTEAFF. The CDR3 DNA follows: TGTGCCACCAGTGATGGCACTGAAGCTTTCTTT.